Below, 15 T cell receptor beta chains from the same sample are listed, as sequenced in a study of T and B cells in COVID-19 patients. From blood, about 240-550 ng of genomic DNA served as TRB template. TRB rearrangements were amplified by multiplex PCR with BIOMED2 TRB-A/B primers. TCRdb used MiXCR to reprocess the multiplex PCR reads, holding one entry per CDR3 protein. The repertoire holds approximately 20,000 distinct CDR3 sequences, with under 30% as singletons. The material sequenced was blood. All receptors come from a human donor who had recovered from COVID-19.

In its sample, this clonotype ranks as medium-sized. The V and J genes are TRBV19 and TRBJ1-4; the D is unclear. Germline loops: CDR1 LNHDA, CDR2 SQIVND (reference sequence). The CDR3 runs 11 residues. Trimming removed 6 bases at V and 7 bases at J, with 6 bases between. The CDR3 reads CASRDREKLFF. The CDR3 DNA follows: TGTGCCAGTAGAGATCGTGAAAAACTGTTTTTT.

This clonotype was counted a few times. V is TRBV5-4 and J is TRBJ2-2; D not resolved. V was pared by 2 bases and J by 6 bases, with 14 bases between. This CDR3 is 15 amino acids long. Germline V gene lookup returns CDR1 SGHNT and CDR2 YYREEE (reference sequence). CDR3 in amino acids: CASSLAVSGAGELFF. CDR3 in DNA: TGTGCCAGCAGCTTAGCTGTCAGTGGAGCCGGGGAGCTGTTTTTT.

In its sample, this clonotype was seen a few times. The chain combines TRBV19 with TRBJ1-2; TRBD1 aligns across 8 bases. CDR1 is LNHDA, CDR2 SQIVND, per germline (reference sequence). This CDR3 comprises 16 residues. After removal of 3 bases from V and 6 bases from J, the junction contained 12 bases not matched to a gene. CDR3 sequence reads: CASSILGQGAEDGYTF. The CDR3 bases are TGTGCCAGTAGTATCTTAGGCCAGGGGGCAGAGGATGGCTACACCTTC.

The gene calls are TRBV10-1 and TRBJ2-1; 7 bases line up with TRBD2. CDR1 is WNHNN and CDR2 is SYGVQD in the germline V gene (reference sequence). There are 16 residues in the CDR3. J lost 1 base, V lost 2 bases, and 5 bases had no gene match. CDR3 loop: CASSEKGLRSYNEQFF. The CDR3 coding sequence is TGCGCCAGCAGTGAGAAGGGACTACGATCCTACAATGAGCAGTTCTTC.

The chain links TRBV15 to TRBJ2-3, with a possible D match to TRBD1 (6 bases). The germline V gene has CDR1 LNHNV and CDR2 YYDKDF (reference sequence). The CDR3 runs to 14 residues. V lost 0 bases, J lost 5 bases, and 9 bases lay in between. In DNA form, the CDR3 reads TGTGCCACCAGCAGAGATAGGGGGTTAGATACGCAGTATTTT. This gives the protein CATSRDRGLDTQYF. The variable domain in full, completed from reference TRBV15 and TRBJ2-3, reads DAMVIQNPRYQVTQFGKPVTLSCSQTLNHNVMYWYQQKSSQAPKLLFHYYDKDFNNEADTPDNFQSRRPNTSFCFLDIRSPGLGDTAMYLCATSRDRGLDTQYFGPGTRLTVL.

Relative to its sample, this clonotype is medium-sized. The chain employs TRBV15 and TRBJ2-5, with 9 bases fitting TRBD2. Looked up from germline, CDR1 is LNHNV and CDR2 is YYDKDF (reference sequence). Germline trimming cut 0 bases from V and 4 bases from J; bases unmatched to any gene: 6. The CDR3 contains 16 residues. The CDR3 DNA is TGTGCCACCAGCAGAGATCTGGCGGGAGGGCCAGAGACCCAGTACTTC. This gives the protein CATSRDLAGGPETQYF.

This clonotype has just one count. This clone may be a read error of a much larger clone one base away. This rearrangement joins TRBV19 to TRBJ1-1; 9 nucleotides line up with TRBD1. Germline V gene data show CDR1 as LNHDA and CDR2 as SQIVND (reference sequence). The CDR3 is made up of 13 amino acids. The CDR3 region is CASSLGQGSETFF. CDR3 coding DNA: TGTGCCAGTAGCTTAGGACAGGGGTCTGAAACTTTCTTT.

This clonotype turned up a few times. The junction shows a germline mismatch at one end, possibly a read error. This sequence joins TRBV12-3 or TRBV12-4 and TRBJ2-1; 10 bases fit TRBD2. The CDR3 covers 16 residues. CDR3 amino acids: CASSVAGGESYNEQFF. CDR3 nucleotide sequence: TGTGCCAGCAGTGTAGCGGGGGGCGAGTCCTACAATGAGCAGTTCTTC.

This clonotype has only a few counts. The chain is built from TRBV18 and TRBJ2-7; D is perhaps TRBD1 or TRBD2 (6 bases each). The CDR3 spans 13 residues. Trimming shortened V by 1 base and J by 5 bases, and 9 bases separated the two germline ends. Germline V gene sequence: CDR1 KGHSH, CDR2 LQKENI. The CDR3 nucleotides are TGTGCCAGCTCACCACGGGGGGCCCACGAGCAGTACTTC. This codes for CASSPRGAHEQYF.

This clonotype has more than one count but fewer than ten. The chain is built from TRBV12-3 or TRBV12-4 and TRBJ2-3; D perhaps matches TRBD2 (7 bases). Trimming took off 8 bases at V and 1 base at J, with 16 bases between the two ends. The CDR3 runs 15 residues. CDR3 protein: CASVGPGGRTDTQYF. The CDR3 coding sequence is TGTGCCAGCGTCGGTCCGGGGGGCCGCACAGATACGCAGTATTTT.

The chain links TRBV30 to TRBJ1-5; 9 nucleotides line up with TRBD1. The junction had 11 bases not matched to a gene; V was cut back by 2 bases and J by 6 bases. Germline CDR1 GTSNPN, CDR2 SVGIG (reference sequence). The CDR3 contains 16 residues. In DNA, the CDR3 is TGTGCCTGGAGTCCCCGTACAGGGGGCTGGGGTCAGCCCCAGCATTTT. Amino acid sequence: CAWSPRTGGWGQPQHF.

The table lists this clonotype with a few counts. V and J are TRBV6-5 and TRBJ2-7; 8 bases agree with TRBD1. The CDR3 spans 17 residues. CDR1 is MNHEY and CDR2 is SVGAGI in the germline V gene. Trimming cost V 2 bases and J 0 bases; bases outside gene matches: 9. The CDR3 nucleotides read TGTGCCAGCAGTTACAGTCTCCGACAGGGGATCTCCTACGAGCAGTACTTC. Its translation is CASSYSLRQGISYEQYF.

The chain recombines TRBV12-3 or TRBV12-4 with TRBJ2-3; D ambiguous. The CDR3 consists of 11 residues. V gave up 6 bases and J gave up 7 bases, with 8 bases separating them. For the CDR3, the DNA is TGTGCCAGCAGGGCACGGTATACGCAGTATTTT. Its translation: CASRARYTQYF.

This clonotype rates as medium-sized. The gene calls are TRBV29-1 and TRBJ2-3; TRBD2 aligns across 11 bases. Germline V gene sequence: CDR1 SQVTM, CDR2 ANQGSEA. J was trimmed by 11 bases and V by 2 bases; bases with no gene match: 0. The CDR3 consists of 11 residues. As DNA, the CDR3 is TGCAGCGTTGAAACTAGCGGGGGGCAGTATTTT. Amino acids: CSVETSGGQYF.

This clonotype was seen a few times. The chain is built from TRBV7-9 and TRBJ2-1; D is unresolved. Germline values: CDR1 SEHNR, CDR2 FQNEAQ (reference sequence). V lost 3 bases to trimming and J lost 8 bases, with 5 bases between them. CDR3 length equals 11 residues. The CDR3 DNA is TGTGCCAGCAGCTTTGGGGATGAGCAGTTCTTC. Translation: CASSFGDEQFF.